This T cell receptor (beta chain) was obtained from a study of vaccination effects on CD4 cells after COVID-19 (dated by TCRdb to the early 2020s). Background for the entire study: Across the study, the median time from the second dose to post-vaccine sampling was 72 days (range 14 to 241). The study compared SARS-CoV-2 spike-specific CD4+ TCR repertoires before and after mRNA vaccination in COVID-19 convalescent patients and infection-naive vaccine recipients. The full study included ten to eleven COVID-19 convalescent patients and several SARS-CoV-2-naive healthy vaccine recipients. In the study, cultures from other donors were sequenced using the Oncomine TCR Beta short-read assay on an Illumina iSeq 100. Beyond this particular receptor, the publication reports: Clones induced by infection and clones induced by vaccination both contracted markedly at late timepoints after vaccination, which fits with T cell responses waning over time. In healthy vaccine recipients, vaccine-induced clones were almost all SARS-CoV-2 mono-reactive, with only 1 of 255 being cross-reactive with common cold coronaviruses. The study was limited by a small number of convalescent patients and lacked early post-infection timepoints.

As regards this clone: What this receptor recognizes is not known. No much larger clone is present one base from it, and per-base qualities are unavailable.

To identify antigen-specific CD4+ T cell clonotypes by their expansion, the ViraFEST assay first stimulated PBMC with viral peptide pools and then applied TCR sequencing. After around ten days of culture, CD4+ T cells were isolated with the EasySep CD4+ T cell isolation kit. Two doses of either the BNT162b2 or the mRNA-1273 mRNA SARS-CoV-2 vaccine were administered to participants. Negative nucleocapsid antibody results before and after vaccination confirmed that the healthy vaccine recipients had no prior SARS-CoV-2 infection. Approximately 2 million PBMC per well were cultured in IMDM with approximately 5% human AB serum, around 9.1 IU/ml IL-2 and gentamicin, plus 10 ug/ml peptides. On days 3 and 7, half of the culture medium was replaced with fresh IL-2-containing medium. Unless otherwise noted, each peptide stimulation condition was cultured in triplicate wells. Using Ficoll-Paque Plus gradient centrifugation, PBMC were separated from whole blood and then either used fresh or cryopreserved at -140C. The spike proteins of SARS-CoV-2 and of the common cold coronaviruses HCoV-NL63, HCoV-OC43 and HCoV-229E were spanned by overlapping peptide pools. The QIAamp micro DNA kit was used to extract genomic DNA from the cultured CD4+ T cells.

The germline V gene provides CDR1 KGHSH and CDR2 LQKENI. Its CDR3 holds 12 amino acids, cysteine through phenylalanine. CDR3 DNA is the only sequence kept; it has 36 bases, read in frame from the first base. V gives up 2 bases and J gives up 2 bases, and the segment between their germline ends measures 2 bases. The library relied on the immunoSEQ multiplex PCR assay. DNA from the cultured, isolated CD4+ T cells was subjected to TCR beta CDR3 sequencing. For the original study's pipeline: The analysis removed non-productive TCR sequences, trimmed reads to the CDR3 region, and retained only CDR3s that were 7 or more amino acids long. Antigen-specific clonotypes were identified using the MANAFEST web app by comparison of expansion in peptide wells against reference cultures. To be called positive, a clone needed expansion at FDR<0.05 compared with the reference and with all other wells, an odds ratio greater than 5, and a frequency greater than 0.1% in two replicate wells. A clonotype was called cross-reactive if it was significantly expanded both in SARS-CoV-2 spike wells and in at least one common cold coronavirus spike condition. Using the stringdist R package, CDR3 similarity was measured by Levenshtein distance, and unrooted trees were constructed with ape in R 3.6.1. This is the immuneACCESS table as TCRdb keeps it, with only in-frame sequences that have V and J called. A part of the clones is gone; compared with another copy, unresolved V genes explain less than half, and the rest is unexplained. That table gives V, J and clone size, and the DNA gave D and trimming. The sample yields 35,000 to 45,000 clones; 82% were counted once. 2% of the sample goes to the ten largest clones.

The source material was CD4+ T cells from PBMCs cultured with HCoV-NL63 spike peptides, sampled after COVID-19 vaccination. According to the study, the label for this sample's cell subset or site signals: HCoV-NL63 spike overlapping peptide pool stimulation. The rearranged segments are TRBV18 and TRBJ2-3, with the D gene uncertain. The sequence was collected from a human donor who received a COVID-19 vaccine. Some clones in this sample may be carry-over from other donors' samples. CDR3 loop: CASSPNTDTQYF. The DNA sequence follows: TGTGCCAGCTCACCAAACACAGATACGCAGTATTTT.